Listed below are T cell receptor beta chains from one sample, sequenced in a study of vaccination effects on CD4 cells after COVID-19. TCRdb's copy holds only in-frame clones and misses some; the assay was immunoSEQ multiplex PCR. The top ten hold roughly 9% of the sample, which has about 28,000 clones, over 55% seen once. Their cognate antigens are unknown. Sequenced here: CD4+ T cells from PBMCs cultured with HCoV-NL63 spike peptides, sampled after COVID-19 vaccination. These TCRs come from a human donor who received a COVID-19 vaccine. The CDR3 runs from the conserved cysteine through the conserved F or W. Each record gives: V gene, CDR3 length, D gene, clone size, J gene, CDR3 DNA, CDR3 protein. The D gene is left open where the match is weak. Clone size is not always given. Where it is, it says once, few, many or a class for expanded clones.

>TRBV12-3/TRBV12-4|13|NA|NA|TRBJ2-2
TGTGCCAGCAGTTCCCAACTCACCGGGGAGCTGTTTTTT
CASSSQLTGELFF
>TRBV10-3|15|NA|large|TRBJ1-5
TGTGCCATCAGCCCCGGGCTTGAGGGTCGTCAGCCCCAGCATTTT
CAISPGLEGRQPQHF
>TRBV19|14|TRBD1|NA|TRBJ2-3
TGTGCCAGCCGGGACAGGGGAGGCTCAGATACGCAGTATTTT
CASRDRGGSDTQYF
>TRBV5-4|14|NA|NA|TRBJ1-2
TGTGCCAGCAGCTTGGGGGCGGAAAACTATGGCTACACCTTC
CASSLGAENYGYTF
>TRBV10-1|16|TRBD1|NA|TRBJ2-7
TGCGCCAGCAGTGAGTCCTGGACAGGGCCCCCCTACGAGCAGTACTTC
CASSESWTGPPYEQYF
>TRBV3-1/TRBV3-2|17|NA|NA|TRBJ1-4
TGTGCCAGCAGCCAACGCCAGGCCTACAGACATAATGAAAAACTGTTTTTT
CASSQRQAYRHNEKLFF
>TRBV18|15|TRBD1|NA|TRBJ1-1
TGTGCCAGCTCACCACAGACAGGGGGGGACACTGAAGCTTTCTTT
CASSPQTGGDTEAFF
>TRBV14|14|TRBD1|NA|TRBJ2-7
TGTGCCAGCAGCCGGACGGACAGGGGGGGCGAGCAGTACTTC
CASSRTDRGGEQYF
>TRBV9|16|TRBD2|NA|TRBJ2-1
TGTGCCAGCAGCGTAGCGGGGGGTTTCTCCTACAATGAGCAGTTCTTC
CASSVAGGFSYNEQFF
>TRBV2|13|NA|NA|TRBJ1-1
TGTGCCAGCAGTGAAGGGGCCGGCACTGAAGCTTTCTTT
CASSEGAGTEAFF
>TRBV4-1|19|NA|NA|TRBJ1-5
TGCGCCAGCAGCCAAGATCTCCCAGTGCGGGGGAACCGCAATCAGCCCCAGCATTTT
CASSQDLPVRGNRNQPQHF
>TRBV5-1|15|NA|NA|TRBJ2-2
TGCGCCAGCAGCTTGCTGGACAGGAACACCGGGGAGCTGTTTTTT
CASSLLDRNTGELFF
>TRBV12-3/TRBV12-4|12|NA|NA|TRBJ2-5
TGTGCCAGCGTGGGGGGCGGAGAGACCCAGTACTTC
CASVGGGETQYF
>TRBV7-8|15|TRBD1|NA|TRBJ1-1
TGTGCCAGCAGGGGGGACAGGGTCGGTAGAACTGAAGCTTTCTTT
CASRGDRVGRTEAFF
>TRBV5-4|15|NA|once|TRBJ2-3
TGTGCCAGCAGCTTGGCGGGAGAAGGGCCAGATACGCAGTATTTT
CASSLAGEGPDTQYF
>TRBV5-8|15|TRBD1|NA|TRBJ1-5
TGTGCCAGCAGCTTGTACAGGGGAGGGGATCAGCCCCAGCATTTT
CASSLYRGGDQPQHF
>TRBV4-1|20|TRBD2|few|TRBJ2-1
TGCGCCAGCAGCCGAGGTGGACTAGCGGGGGTCCACATCTTATACAATGAGCAGTTCTTC
CASSRGGLAGVHILYNEQFF
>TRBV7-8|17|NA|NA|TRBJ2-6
TGTGCCAGCAGCGTGGGGCAGACGCCCTCTGGGGCCAACGTCCTGACTTTC
CASSVGQTPSGANVLTF
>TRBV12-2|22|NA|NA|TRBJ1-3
TGTGCAAGTCGCTTAGAAAATCAAGGGACAGGGTCTAAAGGTCGTTCTGGAAACACCATATATTTT
CASRLENQGTGSKGRSGNTIYF
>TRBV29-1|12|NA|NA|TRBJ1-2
TGCAGCATTGCCTCGGGGGCGGATGGCTACACCTTC
CSIASGADGYTF
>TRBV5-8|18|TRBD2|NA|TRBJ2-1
TGTGCCAGCAGTTATACCGGGACTAGCGGGGGGATATACAATGAGCAGTTCTTC
CASSYTGTSGGIYNEQFF
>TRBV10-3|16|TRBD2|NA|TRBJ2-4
TGTGCCATCAGTACCGGGACTAGCGGGAGAGGGGACATTCAGTACTTC
CAISTGTSGRGDIQYF
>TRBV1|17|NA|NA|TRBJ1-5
TGCACCAGCAGCCAAGAGTGGGGAGGGAGGTTCAATCAGCCCCAGCATTTT
CTSSQEWGGRFNQPQHF
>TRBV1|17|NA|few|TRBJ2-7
TGCACCAGCAGAGGACTAAGCGGGAGGAATCCGGACTACGAGCAGTACTTC
CTSRGLSGRNPDYEQYF
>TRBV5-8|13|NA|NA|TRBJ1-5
TGTGCCAGCAGCTTGGGCAGCCGGCAGCCCCAGCATTTT
CASSLGSRQPQHF
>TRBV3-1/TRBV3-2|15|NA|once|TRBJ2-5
TGTGCCAGCAGCCAAGATGAACGGAGAAAAGAGACCCAGTACTTC
CASSQDERRKETQYF
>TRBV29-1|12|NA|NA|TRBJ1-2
TGCAGCGTTGAAGGGAGACTGCGGGGCTACACCTTC
CSVEGRLRGYTF
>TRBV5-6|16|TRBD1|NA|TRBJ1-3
TGTGCCAGCAGCTTAATGGGACAGGTGTCTGGAAACACCATATATTTT
CASSLMGQVSGNTIYF
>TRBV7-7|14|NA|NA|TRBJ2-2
TGTGCCAGCAGCTTAGAAAAGGGGGCCGGGGAGCTGTTTTTT
CASSLEKGAGELFF
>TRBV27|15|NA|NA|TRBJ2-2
TGTGCCAGCAGTTCGGGTGGCGCGAACACCGGGGAGCTGTTTTTT
CASSSGGANTGELFF
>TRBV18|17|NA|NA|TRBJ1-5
TGTGCCAGCTCACCAAATAACAGGGCATCAAGCAATCAGCCCCAGCATTTT
CASSPNNRASSNQPQHF
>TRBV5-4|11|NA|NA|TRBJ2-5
TGTGCCAGCAGCTTGAGAGAGACCCAGTACTTC
CASSLRETQYF
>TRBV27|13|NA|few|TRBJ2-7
TGTGCCAGCAACCCAACTTTTGGCTACGAGCAGTACTTC
CASNPTFGYEQYF
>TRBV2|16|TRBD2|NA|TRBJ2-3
TGTGCCAGCAGTTTTGATAGCGGGAGTACGACAGATACGCAGTATTTT
CASSFDSGSTTDTQYF
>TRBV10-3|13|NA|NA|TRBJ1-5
TGTGCCATCAGCCAGGATAGCAATCAGCCCCAGCATTTT
CAISQDSNQPQHF
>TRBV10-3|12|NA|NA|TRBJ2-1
TGTGCCATCAGGAACGAAGGGGATGAGCAGTTCTTC
CAIRNEGDEQFF
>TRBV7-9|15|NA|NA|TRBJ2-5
TGTGCCAGCAGCTTAGCGGTTGGACCCAAAGAGACCCAGTACTTC
CASSLAVGPKETQYF
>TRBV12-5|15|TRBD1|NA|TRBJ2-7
TGTGCTAGTGGTTTGGTACCTGGCAGGGGGTACGAGCAGTACTTC
CASGLVPGRGYEQYF
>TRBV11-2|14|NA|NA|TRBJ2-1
TGTGCCAGCAGCTTAGGGGGGCATAGCGATGAGCAGTTCTTC
CASSLGGHSDEQFF
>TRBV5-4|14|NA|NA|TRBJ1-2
TGTGCCAGCAGCTTGAGAGGAGGGGGAGGGGGCTACACCTTC
CASSLRGGGGGYTF
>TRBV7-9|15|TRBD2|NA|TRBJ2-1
TGTGCCAGCAGCCCCGGACTAGCGGACCTTAATGAGCAGTTCTTC
CASSPGLADLNEQFF
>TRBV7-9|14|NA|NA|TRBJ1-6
TGTGCCAGCAGCTTAGAGCAATATAATTCACCCCTCCACTTT
CASSLEQYNSPLHF
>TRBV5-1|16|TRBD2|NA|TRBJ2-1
TGCGCCAGCAGCTTGTCGGGAGGGGTGTCCTACAATGAGCAGTTCTTC
CASSLSGGVSYNEQFF
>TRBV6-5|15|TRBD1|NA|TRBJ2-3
TGTGCCAGCAGTCCGGGACAGACGACCGCAGATACGCAGTATTTT
CASSPGQTTADTQYF
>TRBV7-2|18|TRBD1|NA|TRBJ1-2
TGTGCCAGCAGCTTAATCGACTGGGACAGAGTATCTAACTATGGCTACACCTTC
CASSLIDWDRVSNYGYTF
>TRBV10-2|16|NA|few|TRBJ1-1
TGCGCCAGCAGTGAGGGGGAGAAGTGGGAGAACACTGAAGCTTTCTTT
CASSEGEKWENTEAFF
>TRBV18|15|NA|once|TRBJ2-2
TGTGCCAGCTCACCAGACCCAGAAAACACCGGGGAGCTGTTTTTT
CASSPDPENTGELFF
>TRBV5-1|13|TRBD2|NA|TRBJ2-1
TGCGCCAGCAGCGCAAGGACTAGTTTTGAGCAGTTCTTC
CASSARTSFEQFF
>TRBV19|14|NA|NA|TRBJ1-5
TGTGCCAGCCGCTCCTTTGACCACAATCCGTCCCAGCATTTT
CASRSFDHNPSQHF
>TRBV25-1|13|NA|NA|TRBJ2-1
TGTGCCAGCAGTGAAACTAGGTACAATGAGCAGTTCTTC
CASSETRYNEQFF
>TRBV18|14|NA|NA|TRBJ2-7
TGTGCCAGCTCACCAGACCGGGACACCTACGAGCAGTACTTC
CASSPDRDTYEQYF
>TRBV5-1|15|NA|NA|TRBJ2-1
TGCGCCAGCAGCTGGGTGGGGGGACTCGAAAATGAGCAGTTCTTC
CASSWVGGLENEQFF
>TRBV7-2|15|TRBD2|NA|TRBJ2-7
TGTGCCAGCAGCTTAGATTCTAGCGGGCCCTACGAGCAGTACTTC
CASSLDSSGPYEQYF
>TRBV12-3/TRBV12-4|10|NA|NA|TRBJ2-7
TGTGCCAGCACAGCCTACGAGCAGTACTTC
CASTAYEQYF